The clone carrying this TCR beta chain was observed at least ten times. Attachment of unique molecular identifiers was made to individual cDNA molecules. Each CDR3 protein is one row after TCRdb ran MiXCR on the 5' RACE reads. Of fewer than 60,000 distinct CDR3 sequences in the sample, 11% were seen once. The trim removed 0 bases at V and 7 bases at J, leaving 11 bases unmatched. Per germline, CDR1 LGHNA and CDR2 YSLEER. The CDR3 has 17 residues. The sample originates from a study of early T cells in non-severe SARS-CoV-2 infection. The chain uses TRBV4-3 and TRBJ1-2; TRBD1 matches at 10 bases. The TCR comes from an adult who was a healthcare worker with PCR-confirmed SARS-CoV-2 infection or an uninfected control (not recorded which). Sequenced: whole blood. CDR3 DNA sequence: TGCGCCAGCAGCCAAGATCTTTTGTCGGGACAGGGGACTGGCTACACCTTC. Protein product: CASSQDLLSGQGTGYTF.